Detailed here is one TCR beta chain. Its antigen is still unknown. Unique molecular identifiers tagged the TCRbeta library. MiXCR, run by TCRdb on the PCR reads, gives a single entry per CDR3 protein. This sample has about 510,000 distinct CDR3 sequences, with over 10% found just once. The CDR3 is made up of 17 amino acids. V shed 1 base and J shed 0 bases, with 13 bases lying between them. The sample is drawn from a study of T-cell reconstitution after alpha-beta-depleted transplantation in children. Points from the study as a whole: Where some patients showed high TCRbeta diversity at day 60, it came from recipient T cells and thymic progenitors that had survived.

V is TRBV12-3 or TRBV12-4 and J is TRBJ2-4, with D possibly matching TRBD2 (6 bases). This specimen was PBMCs, mostly from graft donor cells, taken 180 days after TCRalphabeta/CD19-depleted stem cell transplant. The clonotype originates from a female patient aged 2-9 years who had a stem cell transplant for aplastic anemia, so the T cells may come from the graft donor. DNA for the CDR3: TGTGCCAGCAGTTTAGAGGTTGGAGGGAAAGCCAAAAACATTCAGTACTTC. Its translation: CASSLEVGGKAKNIQYF.